This T cell receptor (beta chain) was sequenced during a study of neurological immune-mediated disorders. This clonotype showed up many times. 5'RACE employing 10-nucleotide random UMIs yielded the cDNA. Using its own MiXCR run on the 5' RACE reads, TCRdb lists one record per CDR3 protein. The repertoire holds around 41,000 distinct CDR3 sequences, with approximately 15% as singletons. The origin of this receptor is an older woman with HTLV-1-associated myelopathy (HAM/TSP). The sample taken for sequencing was CD4+ T cells from blood.

CDR3 protein: CASSYGSGNTIYF. For the CDR3, the DNA is TGTGCCAGCAGTTACGGCTCTGGAAACACCATATATTTT. This chain joins TRBV6-5 and TRBJ1-3; D not certain. The V end lost 2 bases, the J end lost 0 bases, and 2 bases lay between the germline ends. The germline gives CDR1 MNHEY, CDR2 SVGAGI. The CDR3 contains 13 residues.